The 2 T cell receptor beta chains presented below share a single source sample, sequenced in a study of blood T cell repertoires in COVID-19. Data came from immunoSEQ multiplex PCR; TCRdb stores just in-frame clones and leaves some out. The table lists over 350,000 clones, around 89% of them singletons. The sequencing sample was made of PBMCs or T cells enriched from blood (not recorded which). Source of these receptors: a woman aged 18-29 years who had recovered from COVID-19.

The rearrangement links TRBV9 to TRBJ1-1, with D unresolved. This CDR3 has 13 residues. Between the trimmed V and J ends, which lost 0 bases and 4 bases, there was a span of 7 bases. Germline CDR1 SGDLS, CDR2 YYNGEE. For the CDR3, the DNA is TGTGCCAGCAGCGTAGGACACGGCACTGAAGCTTTCTTT. Translating it yields CASSVGHGTEAFF.

V and J are TRBV5-5 and TRBJ1-1; TRBD1 aligns across 10 bases. Germline V gene lookup returns CDR1 SGHKS and CDR2 YYEKEE (reference sequence). This CDR3 has 17 residues. V lost 2 bases to trimming and J lost 4 bases; unmatched junction nucleotides: 11. In DNA form, the CDR3 reads TGTGCCAGCAGCTTTCTCGGACAGGGGGATTTGGGCACTGAAGCTTTCTTT. It codes for CASSFLGQGDLGTEAFF.